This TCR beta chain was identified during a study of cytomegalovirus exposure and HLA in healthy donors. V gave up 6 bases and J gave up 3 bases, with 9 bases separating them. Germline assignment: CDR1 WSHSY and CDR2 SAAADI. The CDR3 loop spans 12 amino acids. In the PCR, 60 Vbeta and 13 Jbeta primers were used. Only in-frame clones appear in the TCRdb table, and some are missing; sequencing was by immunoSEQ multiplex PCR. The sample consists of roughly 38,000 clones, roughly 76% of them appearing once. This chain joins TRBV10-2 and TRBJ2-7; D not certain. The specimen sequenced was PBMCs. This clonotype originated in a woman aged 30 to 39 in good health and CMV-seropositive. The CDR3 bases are TGCGCCAGCAGGGATAACTACTACGAGCAGTACTTC. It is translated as CASRDNYYEQYF.